The 30 T cell receptor beta chains given below trace back to one sample, sequenced in a study of PD-L1 blockade in urothelial cancer. As for time point: pretreatment peripheral blood. TCRdb keeps only in-frame clones here, not all; method: immunoSEQ multiplex PCR. The data contain 55,000 to 85,000 clones, 65% to 85% of them singletons. The source material was PBMCs, sampled around atezolizumab (anti-PD-L1) treatment. The receptors were sampled from a woman aged 70-85 years with urothelial cancer.

The rearrangement links TRBV7-9 to TRBJ2-2, with TRBD1 matching over 9 bases. CDR3 size: 17 residues. CDR1 is SEHNR and CDR2 is FQNEAQ in the germline V gene (reference sequence). Germline trimming cut 5 bases from V and 6 bases from J; bases unmatched to any gene: 13. CDR3 sequence (DNA): TGTGCCAGCAGCCCCCTTCCGGGACAGGGCCACGCCGGGGAGCTGTTTTTT. This sequence encodes CASSPLPGQGHAGELFF.

The rearrangement uses TRBV11-3 and TRBJ2-1, with 10 bases that match TRBD2. The CDR3 runs to 16 residues. The V and J ends lost 5 bases and 9 bases, in that order; junction bases with no gene match: 13. Germline loops: CDR1 SGHNT, CDR2 YENEEA. The CDR3 nucleotides read TGTGCCAGCAGCCCATCCCCTAGCGGGAGTCGGGGTGAGCAGTTCTTC. Its protein is CASSPSPSGSRGEQFF.

DNA of the CDR3: TGTGCCAGCAAACGCGGGACAGAAACTTATGGCTACACCTTC. This translates into CASKRGTETYGYTF. The gene calls are TRBV6-1 and TRBJ1-2; 7 bases match TRBD1. CDR3 length: 14 residues. Unmatched junction bases numbered 10, after V lost 7 bases and J lost 5 bases. Germline-derived CDR1 and CDR2 are MNHNS and SASEGT.

The rearrangement links TRBV18 to TRBJ2-3, with 8 nucleotides matching TRBD2. The CDR3 spans 17 residues. V trimming: 3 bases; J trimming: 3 bases; junction bases outside the gene matches: 11. Per germline, CDR1 KGHSH and CDR2 LQKENI. This CDR3 reads CASSPFRDLAGTDTQYF. DNA of the CDR3: TGTGCCAGCTCACCGTTCCGGGACTTAGCGGGGACAGATACGCAGTATTTT.

V is TRBV7-2 and J is TRBJ1-2; 7 nucleotides align to TRBD1. The CDR3 totals 15 residues. With 0 bases clipped from V and 5 bases from J, the junction kept 6 bases outside the gene matches. In germline, CDR1 is SGHTA, CDR2 FQGNSA. For the CDR3, the DNA is TGTGCCAGCAGCTTAGCGTCCCCAGGGGGTTATGGCTACACCTTC. Protein: CASSLASPGGYGYTF.

The chain uses TRBV5-1 and TRBJ1-4; D perhaps matches TRBD1 (6 bases). The CDR3 has 14 residues. Germline loops: CDR1 SGHRS, CDR2 YFSETQ. With 0 bases removed from V and 8 bases from J, the gap between germline ends came to 11 bases. The CDR3 DNA reads TGCGCCAGCAGCTTGGTGCAGGGACAAGAAAAACTGTTTTTT. Translating gives CASSLVQGQEKLFF.

This chain uses TRBV7-6 with TRBJ1-6; 8 nucleotides align to TRBD1. Germline V gene data show CDR1 as SGHVS and CDR2 as FNYEAQ. The length of the CDR3 is 16 residues. With V trimmed by 10 bases and J by 4 bases, 12 bases remained unmatched. CDR3 DNA sequence: TGTGCCACCGAAGCCGGGACAGGACCTTATAATTCACCCCTCCACTTT. Translation: CATEAGTGPYNSPLHF.

The chain carries TRBV5-1 and TRBJ2-7; D gene ambiguous. The CDR3 totals 14 residues. Trimming removed 0 bases at V and 3 bases at J, with 10 bases between. Germline CDR1 is SGHRS and CDR2 is YFSETQ. The CDR3 DNA follows: TGCGCCAGCAGCTTGGATACCGGAGTCTACGAGCAGTACTTC. Translation gives CASSLDTGVYEQYF.

This chain connects TRBV18 to TRBJ2-7, with D perhaps matching TRBD1 (6 bases). CDR3 length: 16 residues. Trimming pared 3 bases from V and 2 bases from J, leaving 17 bases between. Germline-derived CDR1 and CDR2 are KGHSH and LQKENI. The CDR3 DNA reads TGTGCCAGCTCACCTCCATGGAACAGGGATACCTACGAGCAGTACTTC. Encoded protein: CASSPPWNRDTYEQYF.

The chain couples TRBV6-6 to TRBJ1-4; tentatively, D is TRBD1 (6 bases). This CDR3 is 16 amino acids long. The germline gives CDR1 MNHNY, CDR2 SVGAGI (reference sequence). The V gene lost 1 base and the J gene lost 4 bases, with 13 bases spanning the gap. The CDR3 reads CASSYYLQGDNEKLFF. As DNA, the CDR3 is TGTGCCAGCAGTTACTACCTACAGGGTGATAATGAAAAACTGTTTTTT.

This clone was seen more than once but under ten times. The chain joins TRBV7-7 to TRBJ2-7; D is undetermined. V lost 5 bases and J 0 bases, leaving 11 bases between the germline ends. The germline CDR1 and CDR2 sequences are SSHAT and FNYEAQ (reference sequence). The CDR3 is made up of 14 amino acids. The CDR3 DNA sequence: TGTGCCAGCAGCCCCTCAGTAAACTCCTACGAGCAGTACTTC. Residues: CASSPSVNSYEQYF.

The chain carries TRBV7-6 and TRBJ2-3; the D gene is possibly TRBD2 (6 bases). Germline CDR1 reads SGHVS; CDR2 reads FNYEAQ. Trimming took 3 bases from V and 2 from J, leaving 15 bases between them. CDR3 length: 16 residues. The CDR3 sequence: CASSFKPGLNTDTQYF. In DNA, the CDR3 is TGTGCCAGCAGCTTTAAACCGGGACTCAACACAGATACGCAGTATTTT.

The genes are TRBV10-3 and TRBJ2-7, with 9 bases fitting TRBD2. V shed 3 bases and J 3 bases; nucleotides not matched to a gene: 6. The germline V gene has CDR1 ENHRY and CDR2 SYGVKD. The CDR3 has 15 residues. CDR3 nucleotide sequence: TGTGCCATCAGTGACATGACTAGCGGATACTACGAGCAGTACTTC. Translation gives CAISDMTSGYYEQYF.

V usage is TRBV5-4 and J usage is TRBJ1-4; TRBD1 might be the D (6 bases). The CDR3 has 16 amino acids. Germline V CDR1 and CDR2: SGHNT, YYREEE (reference sequence). Trimming pared 2 bases from V and 1 base from J, leaving 12 bases between. CDR3 residues: CASSFRGGGTNEKLFF. CDR3 bases: TGTGCCAGCAGCTTTAGGGGGGGCGGAACTAATGAAAAACTGTTTTTT.

This chain connects TRBV2 to TRBJ2-7, with 7 bases lining up with TRBD1. J was trimmed by 2 bases and V by 5 bases; bases with no gene match: 12. The CDR3 sequence is 16 residues long. Germline lookup yields CDR1 SNHLY and CDR2 FYNNEI. The CDR3 protein is CASSRSGQVLTYEQYF. CDR3 nucleotide sequence: TGTGCCAGCAGTCGCTCAGGACAGGTACTGACCTACGAGCAGTACTTC.

The chain has TRBV7-2 and TRBJ1-1; 8 nucleotides align to TRBD1. Germline assignment: CDR1 SGHTA and CDR2 FQGNSA. The ends lost 5 bases at V and 5 bases at J; junction bases unmatched: 10. This CDR3 is 15 amino acids long. The CDR3 sequence: CASSVRQGRGTEAFF. DNA for the CDR3: TGTGCCAGCAGCGTACGACAGGGGCGGGGGACTGAAGCTTTCTTT.

The rearrangement joins TRBV7-9 to TRBJ2-1, with 10 bases aligning to TRBD2. The V and J ends lost 4 bases and 1 base, in that order; junction bases with no gene match: 4. Germline V gives CDR1 SEHNR, CDR2 FQNEAQ (reference sequence). CDR3 size: 16 residues. The CDR3 DNA follows: TGTGCCAGCAGCTCGACTAGCGGGTCGTCCTACAATGAGCAGTTCTTC. It encodes CASSSTSGSSYNEQFF.

The chain employs TRBV2 and TRBJ2-1; 7 nucleotides match TRBD2. The V segment lost 5 bases and the J segment 4 bases; nucleotides outside the gene matches: 17. CDR1 SNHLY and CDR2 FYNNEI come from the germline V gene. The CDR3 spans 18 residues. In nucleotides, the CDR3 is TGTGCCAGCAGTTGGGGTATGGGGGGGAAACCATCATACAATGAGCAGTTCTTC. This codes for CASSWGMGGKPSYNEQFF.

The genes are TRBV6-5 and TRBJ1-3, with 8 bases lining up with TRBD1. J lost 13 bases, V lost 6 bases, and 14 bases had no gene match. This CDR3 has 14 residues. Germline V gene lookup returns CDR1 MNHEY and CDR2 SVGAGI. CDR3 region: CASRLDMQGAQIYF. CDR3 coding DNA: TGTGCCAGCAGGCTAGATATGCAGGGGGCGCAAATATATTTT.

This rearrangement joins TRBV19 to TRBJ1-1; D possibly corresponds to TRBD1 (6 bases). CDR3 size: 14 residues. In germline, CDR1 is LNHDA, CDR2 SQIVND (reference sequence). The ends were cut back, 4 bases at V and 0 bases at J, with 9 bases in the middle. The CDR3 DNA sequence: TGTGCCAGTAGTAAGGGACAATTGAACACTGAAGCTTTCTTT. As protein: CASSKGQLNTEAFF.

The CDR3 loop reads CASTSFWGRNPYEQYF. CDR3 DNA: TGTGCCAGCACCTCCTTTTGGGGGAGGAACCCCTACGAGCAGTACTTC. The chain combines TRBV27 with TRBJ2-7; D is perhaps TRBD2 (6 bases). The germline V and J ends were trimmed by 7 bases and 2 bases, with 21 bases remaining between them. The CDR3 consists of 16 residues. The germline V gene encodes CDR1 MNHEY and CDR2 SMNVEV (reference sequence).

This chain links TRBV5-4 with TRBJ2-1; 7 nucleotides align to TRBD1. V was pared by 0 bases and J by 10 bases, with 7 bases of the junction left unmatched. CDR3 size: 14 residues. Germline values: CDR1 SGHNT, CDR2 YYREEE (reference sequence). The CDR3 spells CASSLEERGREQFF. The CDR3 nucleotides read TGTGCCAGCAGCTTGGAGGAAAGGGGGCGCGAGCAGTTCTTC.

The CDR3 sequence is CASSTPGSYEQYF. DNA for the CDR3: TGTGCCAGCAGCACCCCCGGCTCCTACGAGCAGTACTTC. The rearrangement uses TRBV7-9 and TRBJ2-7, with D unresolved. CDR1 is SEHNR, CDR2 FQNEAQ, per germline (reference sequence). This CDR3 has 13 amino acids. V dropped 5 bases and J dropped 0 bases, with 8 bases sitting between them.

Here the CDR3 reads CSVSTVVDGYTF. CDR3 bases: TGCAGCGTATCGACAGTGGTAGATGGCTACACCTTC. J is TRBJ1-2 and V is TRBV29-1; TRBD1 might be the D (5 bases). Germline CDR1 SQVTM, CDR2 ANQGSEA. Deletions cut 6 bases from V and 6 bases from J, with 14 bases between. The CDR3 sequence is 12 residues long.

This chain connects TRBV10-3 to TRBJ2-2, with 10 bases lining up with TRBD1. The germline V gene has CDR1 ENHRY and CDR2 SYGVKD. With V trimmed by 4 bases and J by 3 bases, 2 bases remained unmatched. This CDR3 has 15 residues. Here the CDR3 DNA reads TGTGCCATCAGTGCGGGACAGGGGCACACCGGGGAGCTGTTTTTT. This translates into CAISAGQGHTGELFF.

V usage is TRBV6-1 and J usage is TRBJ1-5; 9 nucleotides align to TRBD1. The length of the CDR3 is 15 residues. With V trimmed by 7 bases and J by 5 bases, 9 bases remained unmatched. Germline assignment: CDR1 MNHNS and CDR2 SASEGT. CDR3 protein: CASNLDGDRDQPQHF. The DNA for the CDR3 is TGTGCCAGCAACTTAGATGGGGACAGGGATCAGCCCCAGCATTTT.

The CDR3 sequence is CASSPPGLLVNYEQFF. CDR3 nucleotides: TGTGCCAGCAGTCCTCCGGGACTACTAGTAAACTATGAGCAGTTCTTC. The chain combines TRBV14 with TRBJ2-1; 7 bases agree with TRBD2. CDR3 size: 16 residues. CDR1 is SGHDN, CDR2 FVKESK, per germline. Trimming removed 6 bases from V and 8 bases from J; junction bases left unmatched: 16.

V gene TRBV5-6 combines with J gene TRBJ2-7; TRBD1 aligns across 10 bases. Per germline, CDR1 SGHDT and CDR2 YYEEEE. J lost 7 bases, V lost 3 bases, and 7 bases had no gene match. The CDR3 consists of 14 residues. The CDR3 DNA follows: TGTGCCAGCAGCTACGGGACAGGGGTCCGGGAGCAGTACTTC. Translation: CASSYGTGVREQYF. Filled out from reference TRBV5-6 and TRBJ2-7, the complete variable domain reads DAGVTQSPTHLIKTRGQQVTLRCSPKSGHDTVSWYQQALGQGPQFIFQYYEEEERQRGNFPDRFSGHQFPNYSSELNVNALLLGDSALYLCASSYGTGVREQYFGPGTRLTVT.

This chain links TRBV5-5 with TRBJ2-7; 11 bases are a match to TRBD2. Germline CDR1 is SGHKS and CDR2 is YYEKEE (reference sequence). With 0 bases clipped from V and 0 bases from J, the junction kept 8 bases outside the gene matches. The CDR3 runs 18 residues. The CDR3 DNA reads as TGTGCCAGCAGCTTGGCTCTAGCGGGGGGTCTCAGCTCCTACGAGCAGTACTTC. As protein: CASSLALAGGLSSYEQYF.

The chain has TRBV18 and TRBJ2-1; possible D gene TRBD2, 6 bases. Trimming took off 3 bases at V and 0 bases at J, with 12 bases between the two ends. Germline values: CDR1 KGHSH, CDR2 LQKENI. The length of the CDR3 is 16 residues. The CDR3 DNA follows: TGTGCCAGCTCACCCTGGGACTCGGGCTCCTACAATGAGCAGTTCTTC. The encoded protein is CASSPWDSGSYNEQFF.